The next 27 T cell receptor beta chains were all read from a single sample in a study of T cell repertoires and HLA-DP antigens. No cognate antigen is known for these TCRs. TCRdb's table, derived via immunoSEQ multiplex PCR, lists solely in-frame clones and lacks some. The repertoire consists of over 100,000 clones, with over 90% occurring once and the leading ten covering 0.25% to 0.3%. Sequenced sample: CD4+ T cells from PBMCs. These receptors originate from a woman younger than 35 in good health and CMV-seronegative.

The J gene is TRBJ2-3, the V gene TRBV28, with a weak D call TRBD2 (7 bases). CDR3 length: 16 amino acids. CDR1 and CDR2 (germline): MDHEN, SYDVKM. V was trimmed by 11 bases and J by 0 bases, leaving 21 bases between them. The DNA for the CDR3 is TGTGCCGGCACCTCGTCGCGGGGGCTTAGCACAGATACGCAGTATTTT. Translating gives CAGTSSRGLSTDTQYF.

This chain uses TRBV18 with TRBJ2-5, with D perhaps assigned TRBD1 or TRBD2 (6 bases each). The CDR3 runs to 13 residues. The V gene's germline CDR1 is KGHSH and CDR2 LQKENI. The V end lost 6 bases, the J end lost 5 bases, and 13 bases lay between the germline ends. CDR3: CASSKGGKETQYF. The CDR3 DNA sequence: TGTGCCAGCTCGAAGGGGGGCAAGGAGACCCAGTACTTC.

The chain links TRBV28 to TRBJ1-1; TRBD1 matches at 8 bases. The CDR3 consists of 13 residues. Germline V CDR1 and CDR2: MDHEN, SYDVKM. The V segment lost 8 bases and the J segment 4 bases; nucleotides outside the gene matches: 6. Here the CDR3 reads CASFRQGITEAFF. CDR3 sequence (DNA): TGTGCCAGCTTCCGACAGGGGATCACTGAAGCTTTCTTT. Drawing the rest from reference TRBV28 and TRBJ1-1, the complete variable domain is DVKVTQSSRYLVKRTGEKVFLECVQDMDHENMFWYRQDPGLGLRLIYFSYDVKMKEKGDIPEGYSVSREKKERFSLILESASTNQTSMYLCASFRQGITEAFFGQGTRLTVV.

The chain couples TRBV6-1 to TRBJ1-6, with a weak D call TRBD1 (5 bases). The CDR3 covers 18 residues. The V end lost 0 bases, the J end lost 0 bases, and 12 bases lay between the germline ends. Germline CDR1 reads MNHNS; CDR2 reads SASEGT. The CDR3 sequence is CASSEAHRQSSYNSPLHF. The CDR3 bases are TGTGCCAGCAGTGAAGCCCACAGACAGAGCTCCTATAATTCACCCCTCCACTTT.

The chain is built from TRBV2 and TRBJ1-5; D unresolved. Trimming removed 4 bases from V and 2 bases from J, with 12 bases in between. CDR3 length: 15 residues. Looked up from germline, CDR1 is SNHLY and CDR2 is FYNNEI. The CDR3 nucleotides read TGTGCCAGCAGTGTTCTCGGGCAGGGCAATCAGCCCCAGCATTTT. This sequence encodes CASSVLGQGNQPQHF.

V is TRBV5-1 and J is TRBJ1-1, with D uncertain. The length of the CDR3 is 14 residues. Germline CDR1 is SGHRS and CDR2 is YFSETQ. Trimming removed 0 bases from V and 0 bases from J, with 6 bases in between. CDR3 region: CASSLEDLNTEAFF. In nucleotides, the CDR3 is TGCGCCAGCAGCTTGGAGGATTTGAACACTGAAGCTTTCTTT.

The chain employs TRBV9 and TRBJ2-2; D is uncertain. This CDR3 is built from 16 residues. Germline V gene sequence: CDR1 SGDLS, CDR2 YYNGEE. With 0 bases removed from V and 3 bases from J, the gap between germline ends came to 12 bases. In DNA, the CDR3 is TGTGCCAGCAGCGTAGTCTCCCTGGGTCACACCGGGGAGCTGTTTTTT. Residues: CASSVVSLGHTGELFF.

The chain combines TRBV5-1 with TRBJ2-6; D is undetermined. Trimming removed 0 bases from V and 1 base from J, with 11 bases in between. The CDR3 is 17 amino acids. Germline V lookup: CDR1 SGHRS, CDR2 YFSETQ. The CDR3 bases are TGCGCCAGCAGCTTGGGACCGATGAAATCTGGGGCCAACGTCCTGACTTTC. Translating it yields CASSLGPMKSGANVLTF.

CDR3 nucleotide sequence: TGTGCCAGCAGCTCTCCTCGCGGGGGCAGAGATACGCAGTATTTT. It encodes CASSSPRGGRDTQYF. The chain recombines TRBV5-6 with TRBJ2-3; D perhaps matches TRBD2 (7 bases). CDR3 length: 15 amino acids. V lost 3 bases to trimming and J lost 5 bases, with 16 bases between them. From germline, CDR1 is SGHDT and CDR2 YYEEEE.

The rearrangement uses TRBV4-2 and TRBJ1-2, with TRBD1 as a possible D gene (5 bases). From germline, CDR1 is LGHNA and CDR2 YNFKEQ. V was cut by 0 bases and J by 8 bases, with 22 bases left in between. The CDR3 sequence is 17 residues long. The CDR3 reads CASSQDYQGARVRGYTF. CDR3 bases: TGTGCCAGCAGCCAAGATTATCAGGGCGCCCGGGTTCGAGGCTACACCTTC.

The chain recombines TRBV28 with TRBJ2-7, with 7 bases fitting TRBD2. J lost 2 bases, V lost 2 bases, and 6 bases had no gene match. Germline V gives CDR1 MDHEN, CDR2 SYDVKM. The CDR3 is made up of 15 amino acids. The CDR3 spells CASSLAAGPAYEQYF. The CDR3 DNA sequence: TGTGCCAGCAGTTTAGCAGCGGGACCAGCCTACGAGCAGTACTTC.

This rearrangement joins TRBV5-6 to TRBJ1-2; 7 nucleotides agree with TRBD1. Losses at the gene ends were 1 base for V and 4 bases for J; bases not matched to a gene: 7. There are 15 residues in the CDR3. The germline CDR1 and CDR2 sequences are SGHDT and YYEEEE. CDR3 nucleotides: TGTGCCAGCAGCTTGTGGAGACAGGGTCCCTATGGCTACACCTTC. Protein: CASSLWRQGPYGYTF. The full variable domain, rest sourced from reference TRBV5-6 and TRBJ1-2, is DAGVTQSPTHLIKTRGQQVTLRCSPKSGHDTVSWYQQALGQGPQFIFQYYEEEERQRGNFPDRFSGHQFPNYSSELNVNALLLGDSALYLCASSLWRQGPYGYTFGSGTRLTVV.

The V and J genes are TRBV7-9 and TRBJ1-2, with 8 bases fitting TRBD1. This CDR3 is 14 amino acids long. V was pared by 5 bases and J by 2 bases, with 4 bases of the junction left unmatched. Germline CDR1 reads SEHNR; CDR2 reads FQNEAQ (reference sequence). In DNA form, the CDR3 reads TGTGCCAGCAGCCCGGACAGGGCCAACTATGGCTACACCTTC. It specifies CASSPDRANYGYTF.

V usage is TRBV4-2 and J usage is TRBJ1-2; no reliable D call. The CDR3 extends over 14 amino acids. From germline, CDR1 is LGHNA and CDR2 YNFKEQ. The germline V and J ends were trimmed by 2 bases and 6 bases, with 13 bases remaining between them. CDR3 coding DNA: TGTGCCAGCAGCCAAAGCGTGACGGCGGATGGCTACACCTTC. It specifies CASSQSVTADGYTF.

V usage is TRBV5-7 and J usage is TRBJ1-1, with TRBD1 as a possible D gene (6 bases). TRBV5-7 is an open reading frame, and its role is uncertain. The V gene lost 4 bases and the J gene lost 7 bases, with 17 bases spanning the gap. The CDR3 sequence is 14 residues long. CDR3 sequence reads: CASSRRGGQLEAFF. The CDR3 DNA is TGTGCCAGCAGCCGAAGGGGGGGGCAGCTTGAAGCTTTCTTT.

The V call is TRBV2, the J call TRBJ2-3; D uncertain. Germline V CDR1 and CDR2: SNHLY, FYNNEI. V was pared by 3 bases and J by 13 bases, with 14 bases between. This CDR3 comprises 12 residues. This CDR3 is CASSDLSESKYF. The CDR3, as DNA: TGTGCCAGCAGTGATCTAAGCGAGTCAAAGTATTTT.

This chain uses TRBV30 with TRBJ2-7, with 7 bases matching TRBD2. The CDR3 spans 13 residues. Germline V gene sequence: CDR1 GTSNPN, CDR2 SVGIG (reference sequence). After removal of 5 bases from V and 2 bases from J, the junction contained 6 bases not matched to a gene. CDR3 loop: CAWRDYSTYEQYF. The CDR3 bases are TGTGCCTGGCGGGACTACTCCACCTACGAGCAGTACTTC.

V gene TRBV6-5 combines with J gene TRBJ1-1; 8 positions match TRBD1. The CDR3 runs 15 residues. Per germline, CDR1 MNHEY and CDR2 SVGAGI. After removal of 2 bases from V and 4 bases from J, the junction contained 6 bases not matched to a gene. CDR3: CASSYAGTGPTEAFF. The CDR3 bases are TGTGCCAGCAGTTACGCCGGGACAGGTCCCACTGAAGCTTTCTTT.

The chain couples TRBV7-3 to TRBJ1-6; 9 bases match TRBD1. The trim removed 4 bases at V and 8 bases at J, leaving 18 bases unmatched. This CDR3 spans 19 amino acids. CDR1 SGHTA and CDR2 FQGTGA come from the germline V gene. The CDR3 reads CASSSTGTGQFVNDSPLHF. The DNA of the CDR3 is TGTGCCAGCAGCTCGACCGGGACAGGGCAATTCGTGAATGATTCACCCCTCCACTTT.

The chain links TRBV15 to TRBJ1-3; D is possibly TRBD1 (6 bases). Trimming removed 5 bases from V and 2 bases from J, with 16 bases in between. The CDR3 is made up of 16 amino acids. From germline, CDR1 is LNHNV and CDR2 YYDKDF (reference sequence). CDR3 amino acids: CATSRGGGTTGNTIYF. The CDR3, as DNA: TGTGCCACCAGCCGAGGGGGAGGGACGACTGGAAACACCATATATTTT.

The V and J genes are TRBV5-1 and TRBJ2-2; 7 positions match TRBD1. Germline V gene sequence: CDR1 SGHRS, CDR2 YFSETQ. CDR3 length: 13 amino acids. The V and J ends lost 5 bases and 9 bases, in that order; junction bases with no gene match: 7. The chain's CDR3 is CASSWDRSWELFF. The CDR3 bases are TGCGCCAGCAGTTGGGACAGATCCTGGGAGCTGTTTTTT.

This chain connects TRBV28 to TRBJ2-5, with TRBD2 identical over 7 bases. V lost 8 bases, J lost 2 bases, and 11 bases stayed unmatched. Germline values: CDR1 MDHEN, CDR2 SYDVKM. This CDR3 comprises 15 residues. In DNA, the CDR3 is TGTGCCAGCTACTCCTTGAGAGCGGGACAAGAGACCCAGTACTTC. Its protein is CASYSLRAGQETQYF.

CDR3 sequence reads: CASSAPYVAGVSHEQFF. CDR3 coding DNA: TGTGCCAGCAGCGCCCCCTACGTGGCAGGGGTGAGTCATGAGCAGTTCTTC. The V call is TRBV7-9, the J call TRBJ2-1; tentatively, D is TRBD1 (6 bases). Germline loops: CDR1 SEHNR, CDR2 FQNEAQ (reference sequence). V was clipped by 5 bases and J by 8 bases, with 25 bases between them. This CDR3 is 17 amino acids long.

The V gene is TRBV30, the J gene TRBJ1-4, with 8 bases that match TRBD1. With 3 bases clipped from V and 5 bases from J, the junction kept 5 bases outside the gene matches. Germline loops: CDR1 GTSNPN, CDR2 SVGIG (reference sequence). The CDR3 loop spans 14 amino acids. CDR3 residues: CAWRRGQENEKLFF. The CDR3 region has the DNA TGTGCCTGGAGGCGGGGACAGGAGAATGAAAAACTGTTTTTT.

V is TRBV29-1 and J is TRBJ2-5; TRBD1 aligns across 8 bases. The CDR3 consists of 15 residues. Trimming took 4 bases from V and 3 from J; bases not matched to a gene: 10. CDR1 SQVTM and CDR2 ANQGSEA come from the germline V gene. The CDR3, as DNA: TGCAGCGTTGTCAATCCGGGACAGGCTAAAGAGACCCAGTACTTC. Translating it yields CSVVNPGQAKETQYF.

V is TRBV5-8 and J is TRBJ2-7; D tentatively fits TRBD1 or TRBD2 (6 bases each). Germline-derived CDR1 and CDR2 are SGHTS and YDEGEE. The CDR3 loop spans 15 amino acids. Trimming stripped 0 bases from V and 9 bases from J, with 19 bases between. CDR3 protein: CASSLAGASVLRQYV. CDR3 bases: TGTGCCAGCAGCTTGGCGGGGGCCTCCGTCCTACGGCAGTACGTC.

V gene TRBV5-8 combines with J gene TRBJ2-7; 9 nucleotides agree with TRBD1. Germline CDR1 and CDR2: SGHTS and YDEGEE. Germline trimming cut 5 bases from V and 12 bases from J; bases unmatched to any gene: 12. This CDR3 comprises 13 residues. The CDR3 spells CASSLDRGVKLYV. The CDR3 nucleotides read TGTGCCAGCAGTCTCGACAGGGGGGTGAAGCTGTACGTC.